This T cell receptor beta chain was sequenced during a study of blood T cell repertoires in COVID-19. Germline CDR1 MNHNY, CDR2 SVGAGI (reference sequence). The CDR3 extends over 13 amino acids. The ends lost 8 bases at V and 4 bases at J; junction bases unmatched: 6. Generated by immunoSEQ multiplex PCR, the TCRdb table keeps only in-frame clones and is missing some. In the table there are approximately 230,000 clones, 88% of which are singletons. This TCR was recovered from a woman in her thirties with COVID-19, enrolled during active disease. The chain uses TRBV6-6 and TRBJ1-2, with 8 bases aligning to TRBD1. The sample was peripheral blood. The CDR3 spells CASLGQEIYGYTF. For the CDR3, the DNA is TGTGCCAGCCTGGGACAGGAGATCTATGGCTACACCTTC.